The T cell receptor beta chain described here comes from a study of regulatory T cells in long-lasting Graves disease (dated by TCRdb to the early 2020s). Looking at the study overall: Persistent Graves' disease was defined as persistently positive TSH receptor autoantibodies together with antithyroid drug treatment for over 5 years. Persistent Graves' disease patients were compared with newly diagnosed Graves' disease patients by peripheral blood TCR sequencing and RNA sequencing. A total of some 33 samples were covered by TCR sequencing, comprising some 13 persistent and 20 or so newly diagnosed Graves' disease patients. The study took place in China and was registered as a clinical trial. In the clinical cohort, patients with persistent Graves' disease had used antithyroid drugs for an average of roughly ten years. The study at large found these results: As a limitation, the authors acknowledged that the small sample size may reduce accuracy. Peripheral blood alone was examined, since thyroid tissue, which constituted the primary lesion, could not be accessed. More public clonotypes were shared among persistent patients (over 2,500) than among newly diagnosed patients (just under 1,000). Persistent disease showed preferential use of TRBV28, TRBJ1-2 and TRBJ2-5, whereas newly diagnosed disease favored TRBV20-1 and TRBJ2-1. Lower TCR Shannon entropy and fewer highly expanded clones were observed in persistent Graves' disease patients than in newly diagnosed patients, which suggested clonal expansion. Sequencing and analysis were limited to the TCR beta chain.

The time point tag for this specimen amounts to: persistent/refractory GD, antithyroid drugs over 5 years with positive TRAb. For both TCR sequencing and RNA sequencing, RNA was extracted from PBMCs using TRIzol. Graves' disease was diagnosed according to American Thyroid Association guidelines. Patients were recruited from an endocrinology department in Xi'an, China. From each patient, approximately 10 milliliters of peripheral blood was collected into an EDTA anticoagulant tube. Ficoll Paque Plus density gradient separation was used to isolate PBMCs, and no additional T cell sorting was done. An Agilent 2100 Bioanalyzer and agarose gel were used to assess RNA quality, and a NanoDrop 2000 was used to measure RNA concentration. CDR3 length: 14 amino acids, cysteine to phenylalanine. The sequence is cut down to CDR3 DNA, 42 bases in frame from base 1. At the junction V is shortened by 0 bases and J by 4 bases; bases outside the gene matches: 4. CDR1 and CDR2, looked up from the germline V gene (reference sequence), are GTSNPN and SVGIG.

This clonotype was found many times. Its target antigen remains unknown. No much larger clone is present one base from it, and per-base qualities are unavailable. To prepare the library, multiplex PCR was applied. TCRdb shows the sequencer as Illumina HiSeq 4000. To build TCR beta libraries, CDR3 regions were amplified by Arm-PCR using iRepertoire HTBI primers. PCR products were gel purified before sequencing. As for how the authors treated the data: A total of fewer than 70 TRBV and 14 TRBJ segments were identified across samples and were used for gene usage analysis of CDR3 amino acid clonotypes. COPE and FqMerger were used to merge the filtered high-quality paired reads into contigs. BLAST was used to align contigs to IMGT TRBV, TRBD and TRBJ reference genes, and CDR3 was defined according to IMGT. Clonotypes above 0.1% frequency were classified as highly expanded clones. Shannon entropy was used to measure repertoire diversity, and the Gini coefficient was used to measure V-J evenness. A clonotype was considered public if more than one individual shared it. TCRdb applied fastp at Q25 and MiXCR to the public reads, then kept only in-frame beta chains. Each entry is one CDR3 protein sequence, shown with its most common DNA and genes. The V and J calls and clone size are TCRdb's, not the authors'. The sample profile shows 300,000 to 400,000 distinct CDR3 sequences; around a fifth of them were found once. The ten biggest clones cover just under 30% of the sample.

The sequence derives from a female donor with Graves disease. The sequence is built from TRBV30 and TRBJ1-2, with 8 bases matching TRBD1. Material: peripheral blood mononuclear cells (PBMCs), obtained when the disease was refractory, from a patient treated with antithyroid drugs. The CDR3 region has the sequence CAWSVRTGFYGYTF. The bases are TGTGCCTGGAGTGTAAGGACAGGGTTCTATGGCTACACCTTC. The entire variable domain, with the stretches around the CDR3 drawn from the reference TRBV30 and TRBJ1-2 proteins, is SQTIHQWPATLVQPVGSPLSLECTVEGTSNPNLYWYRQAAGRGLQLLFYSVGIGQISSEVPQNLSASRPQDRQFILSSKKLLLSDSGFYLCAWSVRTGFYGYTFGSGTRLTVV.